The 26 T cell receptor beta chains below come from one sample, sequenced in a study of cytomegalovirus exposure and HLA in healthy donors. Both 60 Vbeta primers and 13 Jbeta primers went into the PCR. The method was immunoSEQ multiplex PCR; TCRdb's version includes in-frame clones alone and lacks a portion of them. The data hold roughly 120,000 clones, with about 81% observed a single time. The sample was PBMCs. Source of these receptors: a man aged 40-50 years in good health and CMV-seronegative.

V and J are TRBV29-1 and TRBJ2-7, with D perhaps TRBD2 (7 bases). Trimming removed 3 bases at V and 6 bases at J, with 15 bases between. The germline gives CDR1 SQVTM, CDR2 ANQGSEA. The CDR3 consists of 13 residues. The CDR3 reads CSVDPSRGGEQYF. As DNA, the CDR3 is TGCAGCGTTGATCCCAGTAGGGGGGGCGAGCAGTACTTC.

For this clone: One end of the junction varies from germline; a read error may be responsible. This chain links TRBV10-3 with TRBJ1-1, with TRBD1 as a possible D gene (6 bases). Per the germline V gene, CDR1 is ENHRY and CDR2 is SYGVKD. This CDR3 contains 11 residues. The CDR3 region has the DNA TGTGCCAGTGGACAGAACGCTGAAGCTTTCTTT. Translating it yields CASGQNAEAFF.

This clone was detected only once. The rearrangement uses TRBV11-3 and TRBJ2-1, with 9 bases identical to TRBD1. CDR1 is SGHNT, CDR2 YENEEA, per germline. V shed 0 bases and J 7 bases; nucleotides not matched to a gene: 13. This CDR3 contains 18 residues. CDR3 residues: CASSLEGSGGQGRNEQFF. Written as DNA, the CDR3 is TGTGCCAGCAGCTTAGAAGGATCGGGAGGACAGGGGAGGAATGAGCAGTTCTTC.

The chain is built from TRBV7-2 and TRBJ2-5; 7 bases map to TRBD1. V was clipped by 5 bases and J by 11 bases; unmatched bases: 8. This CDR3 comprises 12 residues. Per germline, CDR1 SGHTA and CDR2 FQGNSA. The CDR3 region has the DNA TGTGCCAGCAGCCCTGACAGGGTAAAGCAGTACTTC. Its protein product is CASSPDRVKQYF.

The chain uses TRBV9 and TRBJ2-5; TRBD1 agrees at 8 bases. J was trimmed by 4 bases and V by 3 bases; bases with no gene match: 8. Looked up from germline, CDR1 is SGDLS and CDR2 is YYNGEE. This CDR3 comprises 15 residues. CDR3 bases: TGTGCCAGCAGCGCTGGACAGGGAGTCCCAGAGACCCAGTACTTC. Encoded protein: CASSAGQGVPETQYF.

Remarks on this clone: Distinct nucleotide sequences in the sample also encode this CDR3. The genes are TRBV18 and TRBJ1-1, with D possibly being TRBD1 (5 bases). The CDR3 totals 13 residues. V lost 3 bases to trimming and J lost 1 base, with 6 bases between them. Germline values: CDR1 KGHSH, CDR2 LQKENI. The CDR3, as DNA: TGTGCCAGCTCACCGGGGGGGAACACTGAAGCTTTCTTT. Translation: CASSPGGNTEAFF.

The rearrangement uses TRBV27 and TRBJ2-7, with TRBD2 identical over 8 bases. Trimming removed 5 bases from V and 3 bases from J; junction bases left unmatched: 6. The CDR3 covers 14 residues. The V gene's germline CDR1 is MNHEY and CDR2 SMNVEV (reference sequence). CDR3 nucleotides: TGTGCCAGCAGTACCGGGACTAGAGGCTACGAGCAGTACTTC. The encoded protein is CASSTGTRGYEQYF.

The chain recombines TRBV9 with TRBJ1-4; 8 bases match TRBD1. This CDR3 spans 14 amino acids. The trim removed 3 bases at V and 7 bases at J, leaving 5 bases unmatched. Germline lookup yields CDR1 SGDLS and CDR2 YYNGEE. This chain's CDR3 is CASSASGGGEKLFF. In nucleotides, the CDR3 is TGTGCCAGCAGCGCGTCAGGGGGCGGTGAAAAACTGTTTTTT.

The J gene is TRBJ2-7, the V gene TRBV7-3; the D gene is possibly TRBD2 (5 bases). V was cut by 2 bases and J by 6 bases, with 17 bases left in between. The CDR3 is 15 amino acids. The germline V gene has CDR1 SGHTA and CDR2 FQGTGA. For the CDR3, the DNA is TGTGCCAGCAGCTTAGGGTCAGGAGGCGGATTCGAGCAGTACTTC. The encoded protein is CASSLGSGGGFEQYF.

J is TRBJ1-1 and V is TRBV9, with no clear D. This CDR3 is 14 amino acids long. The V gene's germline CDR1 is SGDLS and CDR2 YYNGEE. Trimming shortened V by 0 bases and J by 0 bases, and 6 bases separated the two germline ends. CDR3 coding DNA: TGTGCCAGCAGCGTAGCCTTATTGAACACTGAAGCTTTCTTT. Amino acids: CASSVALLNTEAFF.

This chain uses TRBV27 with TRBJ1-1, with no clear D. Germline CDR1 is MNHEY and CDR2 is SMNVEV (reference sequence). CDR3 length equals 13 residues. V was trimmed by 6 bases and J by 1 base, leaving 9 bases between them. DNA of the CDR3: TGTGCCAGCAGCTCGGGGTGGAACACTGAAGCTTTCTTT. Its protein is CASSSGWNTEAFF.

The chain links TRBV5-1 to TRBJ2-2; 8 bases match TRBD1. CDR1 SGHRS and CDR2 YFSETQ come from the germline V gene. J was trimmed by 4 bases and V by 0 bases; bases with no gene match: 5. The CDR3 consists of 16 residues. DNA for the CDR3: TGCGCCAGCAGCTTGGCCCAGGGGGCGGGCACCGGGGAGCTGTTTTTT. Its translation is CASSLAQGAGTGELFF.

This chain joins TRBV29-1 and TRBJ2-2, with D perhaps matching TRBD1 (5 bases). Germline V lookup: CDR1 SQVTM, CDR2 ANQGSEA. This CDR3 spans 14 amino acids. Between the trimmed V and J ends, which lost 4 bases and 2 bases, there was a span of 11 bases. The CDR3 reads CSVVWQGNTGELFF. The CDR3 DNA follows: TGCAGCGTTGTTTGGCAGGGAAACACCGGGGAGCTGTTTTTT.

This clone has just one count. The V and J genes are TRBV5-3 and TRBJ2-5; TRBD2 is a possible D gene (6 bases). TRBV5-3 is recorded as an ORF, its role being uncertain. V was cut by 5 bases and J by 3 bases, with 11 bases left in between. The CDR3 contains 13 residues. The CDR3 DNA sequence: TGTGCCAGAAGTCCCGGGGGAAAAGAGACCCAGTACTTC. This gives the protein CARSPGGKETQYF.

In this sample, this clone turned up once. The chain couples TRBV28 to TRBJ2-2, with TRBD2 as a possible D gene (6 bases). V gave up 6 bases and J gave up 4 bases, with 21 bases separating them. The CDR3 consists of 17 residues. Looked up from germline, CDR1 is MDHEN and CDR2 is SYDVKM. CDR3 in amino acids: CASRPSWGETGTGELFF. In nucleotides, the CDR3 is TGTGCCAGCAGACCCTCTTGGGGGGAGACGGGCACCGGGGAGCTGTTTTTT.

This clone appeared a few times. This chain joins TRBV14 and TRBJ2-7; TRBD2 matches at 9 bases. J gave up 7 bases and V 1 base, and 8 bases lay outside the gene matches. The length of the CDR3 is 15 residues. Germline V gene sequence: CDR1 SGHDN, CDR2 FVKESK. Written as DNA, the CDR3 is TGTGCCAGCAGCCAAGCCGCGGGGGGGTCGTCGGAGCAGTACTTC. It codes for CASSQAAGGSSEQYF. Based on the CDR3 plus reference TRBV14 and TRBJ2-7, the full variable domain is EAGVTQFPSHSVIEKGQTVTLRCDPISGHDNLYWYRRVMGKEIKFLLHFVKESKQDESGMPNNRFLAERTGGTYSTLKVQPAELEDSGVYFCASSQAAGGSSEQYFGPGTRLTVT.

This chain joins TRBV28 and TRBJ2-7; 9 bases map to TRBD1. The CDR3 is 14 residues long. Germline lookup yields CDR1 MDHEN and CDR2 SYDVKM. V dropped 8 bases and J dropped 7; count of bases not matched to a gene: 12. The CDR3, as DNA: TGTGCCAGCCTGAAAGGGACAGGGCTCGGAGAGCAGTACTTC. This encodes CASLKGTGLGEQYF.

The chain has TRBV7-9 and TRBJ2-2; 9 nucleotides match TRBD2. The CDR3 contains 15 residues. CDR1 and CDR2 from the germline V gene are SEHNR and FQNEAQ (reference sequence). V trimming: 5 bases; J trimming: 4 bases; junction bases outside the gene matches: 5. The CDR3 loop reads CASSRAGGPTGELFF. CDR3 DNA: TGTGCCAGCAGCCGAGCGGGGGGCCCCACCGGGGAGCTGTTTTTT.

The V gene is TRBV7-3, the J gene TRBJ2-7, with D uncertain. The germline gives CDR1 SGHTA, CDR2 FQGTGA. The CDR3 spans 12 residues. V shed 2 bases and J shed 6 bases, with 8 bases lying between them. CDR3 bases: TGTGCCAGCAGCTTACCTCGCGGCGAGCAGTACTTC. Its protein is CASSLPRGEQYF.

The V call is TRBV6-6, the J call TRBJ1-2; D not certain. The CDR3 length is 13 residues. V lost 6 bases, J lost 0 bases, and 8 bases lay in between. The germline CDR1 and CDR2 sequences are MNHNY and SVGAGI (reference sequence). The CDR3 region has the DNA TGTGCCAGCAGCGCCGGGACTAACTATGGCTACACCTTC. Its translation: CASSAGTNYGYTF.

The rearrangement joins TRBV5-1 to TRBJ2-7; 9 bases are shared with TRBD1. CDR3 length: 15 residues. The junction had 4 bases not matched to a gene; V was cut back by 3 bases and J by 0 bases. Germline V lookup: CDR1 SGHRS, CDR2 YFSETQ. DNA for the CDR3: TGCGCCAGCAGCTCAGGGGACAGGGTCTCCTACGAGCAGTACTTC. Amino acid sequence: CASSSGDRVSYEQYF.

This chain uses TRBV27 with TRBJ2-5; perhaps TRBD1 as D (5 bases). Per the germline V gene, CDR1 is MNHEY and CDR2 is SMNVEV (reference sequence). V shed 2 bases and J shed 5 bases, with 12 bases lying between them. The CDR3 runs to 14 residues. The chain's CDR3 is CASSLTAGWETQYF. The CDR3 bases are TGTGCCAGCAGTTTAACGGCAGGGTGGGAGACCCAGTACTTC.

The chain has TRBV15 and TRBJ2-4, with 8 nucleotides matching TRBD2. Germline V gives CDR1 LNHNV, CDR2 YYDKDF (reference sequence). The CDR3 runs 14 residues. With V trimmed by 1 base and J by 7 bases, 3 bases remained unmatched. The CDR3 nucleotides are TGTGCCACCAGCAGAGTTGCGGGGGGCAACATTCAGTACTTC. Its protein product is CATSRVAGGNIQYF.

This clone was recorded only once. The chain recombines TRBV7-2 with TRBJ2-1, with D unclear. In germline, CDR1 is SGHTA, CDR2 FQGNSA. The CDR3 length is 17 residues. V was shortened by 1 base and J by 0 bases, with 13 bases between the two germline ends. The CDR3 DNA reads TGTGCCAGCAGCTTAGGACCCCAGGAATCCTCCTACAATGAGCAGTTCTTC. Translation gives CASSLGPQESSYNEQFF.

CDR3 sequence: CASSPGDREGEKLFF. The CDR3 DNA follows: TGCGCCAGCAGCCCCGGTGACAGGGAAGGTGAAAAACTGTTTTTT. The gene calls are TRBV5-1 and TRBJ1-4; TRBD1 matches 7 bases. Germline CDR1 reads SGHRS; CDR2 reads YFSETQ. This CDR3 comprises 15 residues. Trimming took 4 bases from V and 7 from J; bases not matched to a gene: 10.

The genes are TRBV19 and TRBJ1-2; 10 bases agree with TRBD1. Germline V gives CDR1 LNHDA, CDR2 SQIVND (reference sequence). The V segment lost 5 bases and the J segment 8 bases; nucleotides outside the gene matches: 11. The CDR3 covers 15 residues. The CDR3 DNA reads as TGTGCCAGTAGTTTATACCGGACAGGGGGTTTGGGCTACACCTTC. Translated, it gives CASSLYRTGGLGYTF.